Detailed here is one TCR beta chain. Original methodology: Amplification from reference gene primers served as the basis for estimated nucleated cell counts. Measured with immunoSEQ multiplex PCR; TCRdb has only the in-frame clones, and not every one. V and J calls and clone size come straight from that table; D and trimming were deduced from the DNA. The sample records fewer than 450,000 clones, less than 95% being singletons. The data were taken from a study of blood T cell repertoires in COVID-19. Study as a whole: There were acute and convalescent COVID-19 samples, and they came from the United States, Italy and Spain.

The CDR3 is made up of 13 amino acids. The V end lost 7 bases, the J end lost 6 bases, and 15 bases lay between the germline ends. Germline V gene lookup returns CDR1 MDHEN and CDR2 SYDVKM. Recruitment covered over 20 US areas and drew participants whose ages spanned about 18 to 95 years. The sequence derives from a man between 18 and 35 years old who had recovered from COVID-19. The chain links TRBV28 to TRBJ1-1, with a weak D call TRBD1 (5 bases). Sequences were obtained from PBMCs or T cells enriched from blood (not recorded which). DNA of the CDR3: TGTGCCAGCAAAGCAGGGATGGTTCCTGAAGCTTTCTTT. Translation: CASKAGMVPEAFF. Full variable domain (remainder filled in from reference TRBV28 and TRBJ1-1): DVKVTQSSRYLVKRTGEKVFLECVQDMDHENMFWYRQDPGLGLRLIYFSYDVKMKEKGDIPEGYSVSREKKERFSLILESASTNQTSMYLCASKAGMVPEAFFGQGTRLTVV.